The present T cell receptor (beta chain) was sequenced within a study of tumor and adjacent non-tumor tissue in lung cancer. TCRbeta libraries were built with three rounds of nested PCR, modified from ARM-PCR. In TCRdb, the multiplex PCR reads were re-called with MiXCR into one record per CDR3 protein. The sample gives about 85,000 distinct CDR3 sequences, roughly three fifths of which show up once; roughly 15% is in the top ten. Germline lookup yields CDR1 SGHRS and CDR2 YFSETQ. The CDR3 totals 13 residues. The V and J ends lost 5 bases and 0 bases respectively, with 7 bases between them. The template was RNA from unsorted bulk tissue.

The clonotype was recovered from a man between 65 and 85 years old with non-small cell lung cancer. Sample: lung tumor tissue. J is TRBJ2-3 and V is TRBV5-1, with D unclear. CDR3 sequence: CASRFSSTDTQYF. The CDR3 DNA sequence: TGCGCCAGCAGATTCTCTAGCACAGATACGCAGTATTTT.